Sequencing of this T cell receptor (beta chain) was carried out in a study of cytomegalovirus exposure and HLA in healthy donors. Study outcomes and limitations: Some V segments, including TRBV6-2 and TRBV6-3, were excluded as indistinguishable.

The PCR employed 60 Vbeta primers together with 13 Jbeta primers. Assay used: immunoSEQ multiplex PCR; TCRdb lists only in-frame clones, some missing. The sample lists about 100,000 clones; about four fifths were seen once. On this clone itself: Its target is not known.

V lost 5 bases and J lost 2; bases outside the gene matches: 8. CDR1 and CDR2 (germline): LGHNA, YNFKEQ. The CDR3 length is 17 residues. V and J are TRBV4-2 and TRBJ2-3; 12 nucleotides align to TRBD2. Sequenced sample: PBMCs. This clonotype originated in a man aged 30 to 39 in good health and CMV-seronegative. The CDR3: CASSTRTSGDYTDTQYF. CDR3 coding DNA: TGTGCCAGCAGCACTCGGACTAGCGGGGACTACACAGATACGCAGTATTTT.